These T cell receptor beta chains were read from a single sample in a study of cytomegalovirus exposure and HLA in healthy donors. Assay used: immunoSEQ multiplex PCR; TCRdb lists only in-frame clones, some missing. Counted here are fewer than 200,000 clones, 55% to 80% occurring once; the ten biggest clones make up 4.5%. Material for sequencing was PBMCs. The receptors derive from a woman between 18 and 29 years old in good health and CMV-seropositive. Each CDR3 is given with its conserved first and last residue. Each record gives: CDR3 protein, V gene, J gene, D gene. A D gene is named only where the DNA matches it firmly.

CASSISDFAEQFF	TRBV19	TRBJ2-1	NA
CASSPGQDGEQYF	TRBV7-3	TRBJ2-7	TRBD1
CAILAENQETQYF	TRBV10-3	TRBJ2-5	NA
CATTHSGQGSNSPLHF	TRBV19	TRBJ1-6	TRBD1
CASSQNSGANTGELFF	TRBV4-3	TRBJ2-2	NA
CASSPELAGVGEQFF	TRBV4-2	TRBJ2-1	TRBD2
CASSSWDSNLNTEAFF	TRBV5-8	TRBJ1-1	TRBD1
CAGQQARDGYTF	TRBV6-1	TRBJ1-2	NA
CSVQRTGGYGYTF	TRBV29-1	TRBJ1-2	TRBD1
CASSARLGVGQGAYNEQFF	TRBV28	TRBJ2-1	TRBD1
CASTPMEDYGYTF	TRBV2	TRBJ1-2	NA
CASSARGTSGRFHEQYF	TRBV9	TRBJ2-7	TRBD2
CAWSVLGQGREKLFF	TRBV30	TRBJ1-4	TRBD1
CASSQDLVGQGRDYTF	TRBV14	TRBJ1-2	TRBD1
CASSYLGGTEAFF	TRBV6-5	TRBJ1-1	NA
CASRNYVYPTEAFF	TRBV7-9	TRBJ1-1	NA
CASNYLWENYGYTF	TRBV28	TRBJ1-2	NA
CASSMGTPVGVYNEQFF	TRBV19	TRBJ2-1	NA
CASSEGTGEETQYF	TRBV7-3	TRBJ2-5	TRBD1
CASNGGGQGNSPLHF	TRBV2	TRBJ1-6	NA
CASSLGQDNQPQHF	TRBV5-4	TRBJ1-5	NA
CASSLRGLKYGYTF	TRBV27	TRBJ1-2	TRBD1
CASSPSGDRETQYF	TRBV18	TRBJ2-5	NA
CASTGTSEGEQYF	TRBV2	TRBJ2-7	TRBD2
CASTNRQGFLTEAFF	TRBV4-1	TRBJ1-1	TRBD1
CASSPTSGVSRETQYF	TRBV5-1	TRBJ2-5	NA
CSVTPPPGNTGELFF	TRBV29-1	TRBJ2-2	NA
CASSLGNQGKYEQYF	TRBV5-1	TRBJ2-7	NA
CAWSPGNHEAFF	TRBV30	TRBJ1-1	NA
CATSTPHTGMNTEAFF	TRBV15	TRBJ1-1	NA
CASSPPGQGTDTQYF	TRBV6-5	TRBJ2-3	TRBD1
CASSIFGAGSNQPQHF	TRBV19	TRBJ1-5	NA
CASSVNTHEKLFF	TRBV7-2	TRBJ1-4	NA
CASSYRHSTNEKLFF	TRBV2	TRBJ1-4	NA
CASSPPGREYNEQFF	TRBV14	TRBJ2-1	NA
CASSQDRGTSGYEQYF	TRBV4-1	NA	TRBD2
CASTGGQGCIRTF	TRBV19	TRBJ1-2	TRBD1
CASSSWTGAGDTEAFF	TRBV28	TRBJ1-1	TRBD1
CSVEDLRASYNEQFF	TRBV29-1	TRBJ2-1	NA
CASSGASIEQTGETQYF	TRBV2	TRBJ2-5	NA
CASSLTGGGQYEQYF	TRBV27	TRBJ2-7	NA
CASSDGAAYEQYF	TRBV19	TRBJ2-7	NA